This T cell receptor (beta chain) was sequenced in a study of PD-1 blockade in classical Hodgkin lymphoma. The study, taken as a whole, reports: Reasons behind the repertoire differences stay unclear, perhaps disease activity or earlier therapy. Unlike CD8+ TCR diversity, which did not rise significantly by C4D1, CD4+ TCR diversity did. After ASCT, patients who started nivolumab under 1 year later were excluded. The study found complete responders had baseline diversity similar to newly diagnosed patients.

This clone has more than one count but fewer than ten. The antigen remains undetermined. Time point here: cycle 4 day 1 (C4D1), after more than five weeks of nivolumab. Every patient experienced relapse after autologous stem cell transplantation, and brentuximab vedotin exposure varied. Magnetic negative selection was used to purify CD4+ T cells from PBMCs that had been thawed. TCRdb's copy holds only in-frame clones and misses some; the assay was immunoSEQ multiplex PCR. This table has around 18,000 clones, around 80% appearing once. This CDR3 is built from 17 residues. The germline CDR1 and CDR2 sequences are ENHRY and SYGVKD. V dropped 2 bases and J dropped 0; count of bases not matched to a gene: 6.

The receptor was derived from a human donor with classical Hodgkin lymphoma. Sequenced material: CD4+ T cells from blood, taken before the fourth cycle of nivolumab. V usage is TRBV10-3 and J usage is TRBJ1-5, with 8 bases that match TRBD1. The chain's CDR3 is CAISEAGTGDSNQPQHF. CDR3 sequence (DNA): TGTGCCATCAGTGAGGCCGGGACAGGCGATAGCAATCAGCCCCAGCATTTT.